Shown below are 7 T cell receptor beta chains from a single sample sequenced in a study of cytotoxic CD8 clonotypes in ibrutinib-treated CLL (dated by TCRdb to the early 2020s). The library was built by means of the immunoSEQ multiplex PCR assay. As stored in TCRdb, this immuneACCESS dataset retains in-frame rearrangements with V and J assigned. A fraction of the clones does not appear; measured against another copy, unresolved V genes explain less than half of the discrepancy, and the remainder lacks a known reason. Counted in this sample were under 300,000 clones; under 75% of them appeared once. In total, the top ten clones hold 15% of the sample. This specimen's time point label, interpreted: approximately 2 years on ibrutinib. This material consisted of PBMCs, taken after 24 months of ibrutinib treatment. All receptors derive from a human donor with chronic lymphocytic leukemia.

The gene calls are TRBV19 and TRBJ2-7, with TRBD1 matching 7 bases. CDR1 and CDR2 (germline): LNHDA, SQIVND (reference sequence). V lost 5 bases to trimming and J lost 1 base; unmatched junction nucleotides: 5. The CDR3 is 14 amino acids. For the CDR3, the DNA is TGTGCCAGTAGTCTGGGGACAGCATCCTACGAGCAGTACTTC. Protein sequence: CASSLGTASYEQYF.

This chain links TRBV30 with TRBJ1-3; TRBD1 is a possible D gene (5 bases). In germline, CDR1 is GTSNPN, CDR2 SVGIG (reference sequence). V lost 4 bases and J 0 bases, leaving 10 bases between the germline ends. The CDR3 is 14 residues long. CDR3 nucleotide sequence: TGTGCCTGGAATTGGACACCCTCTGGAAACACCATATATTTT. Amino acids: CAWNWTPSGNTIYF.

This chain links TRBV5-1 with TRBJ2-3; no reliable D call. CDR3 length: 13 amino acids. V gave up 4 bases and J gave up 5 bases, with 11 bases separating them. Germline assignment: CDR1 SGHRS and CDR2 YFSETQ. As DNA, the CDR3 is TGCGCCAGCAGCCCCGGACCGGGAGATACGCAGTATTTT. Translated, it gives CASSPGPGDTQYF.

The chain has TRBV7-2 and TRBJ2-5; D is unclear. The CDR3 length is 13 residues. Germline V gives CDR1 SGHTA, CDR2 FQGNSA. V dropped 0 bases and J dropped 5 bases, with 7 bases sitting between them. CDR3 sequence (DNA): TGTGCCAGCAGCTTAGCGGAAAGGGAGACCCAGTACTTC. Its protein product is CASSLAERETQYF.

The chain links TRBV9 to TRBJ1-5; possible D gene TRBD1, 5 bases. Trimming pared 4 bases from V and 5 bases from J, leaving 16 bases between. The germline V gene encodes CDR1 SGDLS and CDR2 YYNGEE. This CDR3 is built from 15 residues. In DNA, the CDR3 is TGTGCCAGCAGCCTGGGTAGGTCGGGGGATCAGCCCCAGCATTTT. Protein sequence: CASSLGRSGDQPQHF.

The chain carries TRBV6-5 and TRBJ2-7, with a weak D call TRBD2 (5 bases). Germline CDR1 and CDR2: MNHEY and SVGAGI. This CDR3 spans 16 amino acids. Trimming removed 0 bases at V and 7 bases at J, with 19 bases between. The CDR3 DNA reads TGTGCCAGCAGTTACTCTATGAACGACGGGGTTTGGGAGCAGTACTTC. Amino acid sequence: CASSYSMNDGVWEQYF.

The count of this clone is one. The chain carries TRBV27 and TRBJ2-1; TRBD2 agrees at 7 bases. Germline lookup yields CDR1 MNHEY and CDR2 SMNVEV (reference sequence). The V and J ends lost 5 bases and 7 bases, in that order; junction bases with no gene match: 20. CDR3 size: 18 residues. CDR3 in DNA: TGTGCCAGCAGTCCCCTTGGCAGGATAGCGGGTGGGAATAATGAGCAGTTCTTC. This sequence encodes CASSPLGRIAGGNNEQFF.